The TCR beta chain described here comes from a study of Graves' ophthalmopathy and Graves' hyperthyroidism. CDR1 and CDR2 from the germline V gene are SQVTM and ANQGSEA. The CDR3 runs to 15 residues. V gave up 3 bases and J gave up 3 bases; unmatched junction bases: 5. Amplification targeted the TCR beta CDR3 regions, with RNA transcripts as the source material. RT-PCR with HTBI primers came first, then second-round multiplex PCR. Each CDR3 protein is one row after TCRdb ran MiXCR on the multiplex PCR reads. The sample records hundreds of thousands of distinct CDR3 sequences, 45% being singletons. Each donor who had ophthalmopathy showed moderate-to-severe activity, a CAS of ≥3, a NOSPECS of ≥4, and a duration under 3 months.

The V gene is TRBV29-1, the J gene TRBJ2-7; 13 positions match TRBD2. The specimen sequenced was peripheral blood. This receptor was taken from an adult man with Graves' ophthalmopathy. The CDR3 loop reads CSVEVGLAGVYEQYF. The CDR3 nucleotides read TGCAGCGTTGAGGTCGGACTAGCGGGAGTCTACGAGCAGTACTTC.